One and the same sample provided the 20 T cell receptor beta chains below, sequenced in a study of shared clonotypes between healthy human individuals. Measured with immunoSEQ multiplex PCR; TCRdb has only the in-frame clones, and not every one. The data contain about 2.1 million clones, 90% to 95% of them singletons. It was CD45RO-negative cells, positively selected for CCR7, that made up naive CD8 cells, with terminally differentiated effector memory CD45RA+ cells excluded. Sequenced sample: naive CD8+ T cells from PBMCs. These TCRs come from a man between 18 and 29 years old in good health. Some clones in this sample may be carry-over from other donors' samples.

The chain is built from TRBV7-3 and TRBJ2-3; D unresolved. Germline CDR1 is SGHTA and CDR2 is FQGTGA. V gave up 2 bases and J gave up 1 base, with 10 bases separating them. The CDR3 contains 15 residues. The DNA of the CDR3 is TGTGCCAGCAGCTTAGGGCTGACGGGCACAGATACGCAGTATTTT. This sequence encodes CASSLGLTGTDTQYF.

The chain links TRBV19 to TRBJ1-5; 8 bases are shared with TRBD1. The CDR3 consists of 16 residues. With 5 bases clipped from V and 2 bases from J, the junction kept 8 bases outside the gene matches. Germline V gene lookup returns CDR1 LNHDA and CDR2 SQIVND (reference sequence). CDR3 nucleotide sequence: TGTGCCAGTAGTGAGACAGGGGTCTTTGGCAATCAGCCCCAGCATTTT. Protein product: CASSETGVFGNQPQHF.

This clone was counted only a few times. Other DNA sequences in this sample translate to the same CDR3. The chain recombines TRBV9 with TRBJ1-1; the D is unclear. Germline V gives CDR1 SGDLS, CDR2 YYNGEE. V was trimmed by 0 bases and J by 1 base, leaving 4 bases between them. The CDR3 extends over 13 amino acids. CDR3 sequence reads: CASSVVQNTEAFF. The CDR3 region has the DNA TGTGCCAGCAGCGTAGTTCAGAACACTGAAGCTTTCTTT.

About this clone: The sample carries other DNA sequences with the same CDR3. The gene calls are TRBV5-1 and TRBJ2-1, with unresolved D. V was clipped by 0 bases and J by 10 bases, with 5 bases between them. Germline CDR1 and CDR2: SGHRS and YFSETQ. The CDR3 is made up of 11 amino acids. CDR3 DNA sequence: TGCGCCAGCAGCTTGGCTGGGGAGCAGTTCTTC. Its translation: CASSLAGEQFF.

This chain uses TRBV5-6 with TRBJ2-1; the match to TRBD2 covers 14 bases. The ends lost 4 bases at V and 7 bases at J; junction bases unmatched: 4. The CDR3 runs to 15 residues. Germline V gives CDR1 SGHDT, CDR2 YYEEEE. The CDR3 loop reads CASSMTSGRVNEQFF. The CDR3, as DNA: TGTGCCAGCAGCATGACTAGCGGGAGGGTAAATGAGCAGTTCTTC.

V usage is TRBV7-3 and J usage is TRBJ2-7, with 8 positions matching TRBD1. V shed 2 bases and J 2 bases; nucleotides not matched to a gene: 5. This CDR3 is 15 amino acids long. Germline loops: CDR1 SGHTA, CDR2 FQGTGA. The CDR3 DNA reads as TGTGCCAGCAGCTTATCCACAGGGGGAGCCTACGAGCAGTACTTC. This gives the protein CASSLSTGGAYEQYF.

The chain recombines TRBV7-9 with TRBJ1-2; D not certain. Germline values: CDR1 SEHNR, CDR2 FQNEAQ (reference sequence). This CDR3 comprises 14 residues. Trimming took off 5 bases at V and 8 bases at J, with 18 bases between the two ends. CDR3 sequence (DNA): TGTGCCAGCAGCCTTAGTCTCCCACTAATGGGCTACACCTTC. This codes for CASSLSLPLMGYTF. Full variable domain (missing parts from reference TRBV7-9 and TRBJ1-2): DTGVSQNPRHKITKRGQNVTFRCDPISEHNRLYWYRQTLGQGPEFLTYFQNEAQLEKSRLLSDRFSAERPKGSFSTLEIQRTEQGDSAMYLCASSLSLPLMGYTFGSGTRLTVV.

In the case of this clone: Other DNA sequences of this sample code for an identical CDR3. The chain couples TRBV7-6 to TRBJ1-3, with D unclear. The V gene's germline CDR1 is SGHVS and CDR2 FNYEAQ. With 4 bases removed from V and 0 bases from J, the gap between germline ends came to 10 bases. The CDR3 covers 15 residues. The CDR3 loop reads CASSSDGSSGNTIYF. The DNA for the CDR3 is TGTGCCAGCAGCTCGGACGGAAGCTCTGGAAACACCATATATTTT.

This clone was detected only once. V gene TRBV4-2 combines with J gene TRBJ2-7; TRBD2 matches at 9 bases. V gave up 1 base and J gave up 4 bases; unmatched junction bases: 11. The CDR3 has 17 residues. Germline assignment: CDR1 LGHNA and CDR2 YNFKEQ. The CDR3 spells CASSQGTGQREVYEQYF. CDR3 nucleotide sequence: TGTGCCAGCAGCCAAGGGACCGGGCAGCGGGAGGTGTACGAGCAGTACTTC.

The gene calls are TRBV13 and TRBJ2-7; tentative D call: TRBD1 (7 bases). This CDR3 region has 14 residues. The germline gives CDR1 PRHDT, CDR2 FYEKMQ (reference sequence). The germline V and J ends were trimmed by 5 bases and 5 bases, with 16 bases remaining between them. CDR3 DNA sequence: TGTGCCAGCAGCGGGCAGGGGGGCGGCGACGAGCAGTACTTC. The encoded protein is CASSGQGGGDEQYF.

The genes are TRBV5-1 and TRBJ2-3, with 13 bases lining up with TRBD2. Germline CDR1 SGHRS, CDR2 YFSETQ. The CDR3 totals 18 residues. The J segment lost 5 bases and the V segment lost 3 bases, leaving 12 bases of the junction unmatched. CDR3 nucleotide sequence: TGCGCCAGCAGCTCTTCCCGGACTAGCGGGAGAGATGGAGATACGCAGTATTTT. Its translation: CASSSSRTSGRDGDTQYF.

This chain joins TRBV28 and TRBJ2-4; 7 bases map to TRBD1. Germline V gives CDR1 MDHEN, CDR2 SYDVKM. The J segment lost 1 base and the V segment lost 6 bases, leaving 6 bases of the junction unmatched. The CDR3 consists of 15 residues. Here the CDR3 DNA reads TGTGCCAGCAGAGGGGAACAGGGGGCCAAAAACATTCAGTACTTC. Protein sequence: CASRGEQGAKNIQYF.

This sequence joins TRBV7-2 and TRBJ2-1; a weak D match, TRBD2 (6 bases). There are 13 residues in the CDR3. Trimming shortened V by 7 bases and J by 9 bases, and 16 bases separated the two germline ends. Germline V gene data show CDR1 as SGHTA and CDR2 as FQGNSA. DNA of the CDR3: TGTGCCAGCACGCACGGAGGGGTGGGTGAGCAGTTCTTC. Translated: CASTHGGVGEQFF.

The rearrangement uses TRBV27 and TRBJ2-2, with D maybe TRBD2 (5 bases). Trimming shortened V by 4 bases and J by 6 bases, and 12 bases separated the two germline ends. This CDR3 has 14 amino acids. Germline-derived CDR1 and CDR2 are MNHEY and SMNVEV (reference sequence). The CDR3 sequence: CASSSRTSPGELFF. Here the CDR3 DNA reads TGTGCCAGCAGTTCACGGACTTCCCCCGGGGAGCTGTTTTTT.

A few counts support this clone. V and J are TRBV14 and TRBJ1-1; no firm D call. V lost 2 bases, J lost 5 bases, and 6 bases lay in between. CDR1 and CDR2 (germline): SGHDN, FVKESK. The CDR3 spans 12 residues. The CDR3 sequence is CASSQSTTEAFF. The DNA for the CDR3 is TGTGCCAGCAGCCAAAGTACGACTGAAGCTTTCTTT. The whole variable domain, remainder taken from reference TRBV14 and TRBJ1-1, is EAGVTQFPSHSVIEKGQTVTLRCDPISGHDNLYWYRRVMGKEIKFLLHFVKESKQDESGMPNNRFLAERTGGTYSTLKVQPAELEDSGVYFCASSQSTTEAFFGQGTRLTVV.

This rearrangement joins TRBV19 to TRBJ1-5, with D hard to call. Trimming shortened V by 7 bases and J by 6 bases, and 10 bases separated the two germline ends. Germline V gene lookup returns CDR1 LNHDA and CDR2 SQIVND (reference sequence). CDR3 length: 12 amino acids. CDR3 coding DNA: TGTGCCAGTACCGGGCTGGGTCAGCCCCAGCATTTT. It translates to CASTGLGQPQHF.

CDR3 in amino acids: CASSSDPRTGDEAFF. The CDR3 nucleotides are TGTGCCAGCAGCTCGGACCCACGTACAGGGGATGAAGCTTTCTTT. The rearrangement joins TRBV7-9 to TRBJ1-1, with 7 bases that match TRBD1. This CDR3 region has 15 residues. Trimming removed 4 bases from V and 7 bases from J; junction bases left unmatched: 12. Germline V gene sequence: CDR1 SEHNR, CDR2 FQNEAQ (reference sequence).

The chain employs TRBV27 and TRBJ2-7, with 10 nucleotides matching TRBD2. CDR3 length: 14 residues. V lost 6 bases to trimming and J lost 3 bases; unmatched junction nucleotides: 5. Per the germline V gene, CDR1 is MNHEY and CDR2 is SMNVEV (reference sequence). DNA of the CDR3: TGTGCCAGCAGGGTAGCGGGAGGAGGCTACGAGCAGTACTTC. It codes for CASRVAGGGYEQYF.

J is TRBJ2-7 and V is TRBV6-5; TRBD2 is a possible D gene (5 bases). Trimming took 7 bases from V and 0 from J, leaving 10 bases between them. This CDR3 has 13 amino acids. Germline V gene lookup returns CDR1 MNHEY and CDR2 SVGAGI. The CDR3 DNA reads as TGTGCCAGCAAGTCGGGGTACTCCTACGAGCAGTACTTC. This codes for CASKSGYSYEQYF.

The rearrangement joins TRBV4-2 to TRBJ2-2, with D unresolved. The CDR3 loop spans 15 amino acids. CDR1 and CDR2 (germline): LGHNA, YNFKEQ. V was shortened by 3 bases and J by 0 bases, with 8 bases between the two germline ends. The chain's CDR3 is CASSQDRPNTGELFF. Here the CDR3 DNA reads TGTGCCAGCAGCCAGGACCGACCGAACACCGGGGAGCTGTTTTTT.